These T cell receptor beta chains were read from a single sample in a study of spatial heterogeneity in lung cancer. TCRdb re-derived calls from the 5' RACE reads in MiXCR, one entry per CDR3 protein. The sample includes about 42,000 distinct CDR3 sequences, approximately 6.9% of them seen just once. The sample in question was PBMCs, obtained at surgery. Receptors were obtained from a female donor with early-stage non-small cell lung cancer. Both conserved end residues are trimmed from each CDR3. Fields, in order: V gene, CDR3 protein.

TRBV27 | ASATRGTEAF
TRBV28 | ASSFLAGKYYEQY
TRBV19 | ASRGGSASTDTQY
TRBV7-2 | ASTLRPLDSGANVLT
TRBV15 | ATSRGQGAAGYT
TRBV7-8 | ASSLGMRAPRGNQPQH
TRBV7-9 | ASSQGTRNNEQF
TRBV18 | ASSRGTGETQY
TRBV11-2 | ASSNRYGPTDTQY
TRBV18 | ASSQNTRTGELF
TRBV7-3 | ASSRTVNTEAF
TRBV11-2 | ASSLDLGTGELF
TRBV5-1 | ASSLSGASGNTIY
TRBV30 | AWSGQVNTEAF
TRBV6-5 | ASSVERPGANVLT
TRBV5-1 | ASSYGQGESPLH
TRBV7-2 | ASSLQGQVGNTIY
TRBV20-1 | SARDDGQGRNSPLH
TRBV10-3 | AISDGTGTYEQY
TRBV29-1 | SVRDLGSYEQY
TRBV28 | ASSSGASKVTDAQY
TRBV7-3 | ASSTPGQGSNEQF
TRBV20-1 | SAPGPRRGNTIY
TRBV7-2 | ASEQGRAF
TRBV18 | ASSSDQKAEAF
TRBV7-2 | ASSEGHYGYT
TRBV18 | ASSPTKADLAKNIQY
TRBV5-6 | ASSLPRGITEAF
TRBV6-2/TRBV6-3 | ASRTGGTPPQY
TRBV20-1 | SASGPQGAKNIQY
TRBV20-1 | SAILGTIYEQY
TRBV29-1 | SGSRGDQQETQY
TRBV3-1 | ASSPSLGAYNEQF
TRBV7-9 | ASRGRVYSTYTYNEQF
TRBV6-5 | ASNPEGTEYYEQY
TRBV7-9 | ASSFDSPGGTEAF
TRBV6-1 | ASSTRTGSSYEQY